The sample holds one count of the clone carrying this T cell receptor (beta chain). Its target is not known. The data originate from a study of PD-1 blockade in classical Hodgkin lymphoma. Study findings and constraints: Lower baseline TCR diversity was reported for newly diagnosed patients than for healthy donors. Sources of repertoire differences remain undefined, possibly disease activity or prior therapy. Whoever responded completely had baseline diversity much like that seen in newly diagnosed patients. Patients who began taking nivolumab under 1 year after ASCT were left out.

TCRdb's copy holds only in-frame clones and misses some; the assay was immunoSEQ multiplex PCR. Of tens of thousands of clones listed, around 80% are singletons. With 7 bases removed from V and 3 bases from J, the gap between germline ends came to 13 bases. Germline V gene lookup returns CDR1 LNHDA and CDR2 SQIVND (reference sequence). The CDR3 is made up of 13 amino acids. Time point reported: cycle 4 day 1 (C4D1), after 5 to 7 weeks of nivolumab. Autologous stem cell transplantation was followed by relapse in every patient, and brentuximab vedotin exposure varied. The clonotype originates from a human donor with classical Hodgkin lymphoma. This material consisted of peripheral blood mononuclear cells (PBMCs), taken before the fourth cycle of nivolumab. The rearrangement joins TRBV19 to TRBJ2-7, with a tentative D call TRBD2 (5 bases). CDR3 DNA: TGTGCCAGTACTCCCCGGGGTAGCTACGAGCAGTACTTC. Amino acids: CASTPRGSYEQYF. Variable domain in full (rest from reference TRBV19 and TRBJ2-7): DGGITQSPKYLFRKEGQNVTLSCEQNLNHDAMYWYRQDPGQGLRLIYYSQIVNDFQKGDIAEGYSVSREKKESFPLTVTSAQKNPTAFYLCASTPRGSYEQYFGPGTRLTVT.